This T cell receptor (beta chain) was captured in a study of blood T cell repertoires in COVID-19. Study-wide context: COVID-19 samples collected from the United States, Italy and Spain covered acute and convalescent phases. PBMCs, B-cell-depleted T cells, or T cells provided the cDNA or gDNA that made up the material.

The V and J ends lost 5 bases and 5 bases respectively, with 18 bases between them. Germline assignment: CDR1 SQVTM and CDR2 ANQGSEA. This CDR3 has 14 amino acids. Study processing details: Using reference gene primer amplification, nucleated cell counts were estimated. Some clones are missing from TCRdb's copy, which holds only in-frame ones; the method was immunoSEQ multiplex PCR. The V and J calls and the clone size are those of that table, but D and trimming were determined from the DNA. The sample lists approximately 190,000 clones, about 80% occurring once. This receptor was taken from a man aged 30 to 45 with active or convalescent COVID-19. The chain carries TRBV29-1 and TRBJ2-5, with a weak D call TRBD1 (6 bases). The source material was peripheral blood. The CDR3 is CSVRAGVNVETQYF. For the CDR3, the DNA is TGCAGCGTTCGAGCAGGGGTGAATGTGGAGACCCAGTACTTC.